The 2 T cell receptor beta chains reported below all come from one sample, sequenced in a study of stem cell transplantation in POMP-related autoinflammatory disease. Assay: immunoSEQ multiplex PCR; the TCRdb copy retains only in-frame clones and omits some. The sample holds about 26,000 clones; around 86% are singletons and the top ten take over 2.5%. Sequenced here: CD4+ T cells from PBMCs, sampled before stem cell transplantation. The receptor source for this set is a human donor with POMP-related autoinflammation and immune dysregulation (PRAID).

This rearrangement joins TRBV4-2 to TRBJ2-7; D is ambiguous. Germline V gives CDR1 LGHNA, CDR2 YNFKEQ. V lost 1 base and J 0 bases, leaving 16 bases between the germline ends. The CDR3 has 17 amino acids. CDR3 in amino acids: CASSQGGKKARSYEQYF. CDR3 bases: TGTGCCAGCAGCCAAGGGGGAAAAAAGGCTCGCTCCTACGAGCAGTACTTC.

The gene calls are TRBV27 and TRBJ2-1, with 12 bases matching TRBD2. The CDR3 sequence is 17 residues long. The germline V gene encodes CDR1 MNHEY and CDR2 SMNVEV (reference sequence). After removal of 3 bases from V and 8 bases from J, the junction contained 11 bases not matched to a gene. CDR3 sequence (DNA): TGTGCCAGCAGTTTGAATCCACGACTAGCGGGAGTGGATGAGCAGTTCTTC. Translating it yields CASSLNPRLAGVDEQFF.